Listed here are 24 T cell receptor beta chains from one sample, sequenced in a study of blood T cell repertoires in COVID-19. TCRdb's table, derived via immunoSEQ multiplex PCR, lists solely in-frame clones and lacks some. The sample contains just under 70,000 clones, roughly 89% of which appear only once. Sample: peripheral blood. Every receptor here comes from a man aged 30 to 39 with acute or convalescent COVID-19.

This chain connects TRBV5-4 to TRBJ2-1; 15 bases map to TRBD2. This CDR3 comprises 18 residues. CDR1 is SGHNT and CDR2 is YYREEE in the germline V gene (reference sequence). The J segment lost 0 bases and the V segment lost 4 bases, leaving 5 bases of the junction unmatched. CDR3 sequence (DNA): TGTGCCAGCAGCCTCGAGGGACTAGCGGGGGGCTCCTACAATGAGCAGTTCTTC. The encoded protein is CASSLEGLAGGSYNEQFF.

V gene TRBV27 combines with J gene TRBJ2-5; no definite D call. Germline assignment: CDR1 MNHEY and CDR2 SMNVEV (reference sequence). The CDR3 runs 11 residues. V dropped 7 bases and J dropped 1 base, with 4 bases sitting between them. The CDR3 DNA follows: TGTGCCAGCATCGTCCAAGAGACCCAGTACTTC. Its protein is CASIVQETQYF.

This sequence joins TRBV27 and TRBJ1-4, with 8 bases identical to TRBD1. CDR3 length: 15 residues. Germline CDR1 MNHEY, CDR2 SMNVEV (reference sequence). Trimming cost V 5 bases and J 8 bases; bases outside gene matches: 10. The DNA for the CDR3 is TGTGCCAGCAGTCCCCCCGACAGGGGACGAGAAAAACTGTTTTTT. This codes for CASSPPDRGREKLFF.

The chain is built from TRBV3-1 (or the pseudogene TRBV3-2) and TRBJ1-5; TRBD1 aligns across 11 bases. J lost 6 bases, V lost 3 bases, and 4 bases had no gene match. The germline V gene encodes CDR1 LGHDT and CDR2 YNNKEL (reference sequence). This CDR3 region has 15 residues. The DNA of the CDR3 is TGTGCCAGCAGCCAGAGCGGACAGGGGGCTCAGCCCCAGCATTTT. Translation gives CASSQSGQGAQPQHF.

The chain is built from TRBV11-2 and TRBJ2-2; no clear D gene. Trimming took off 0 bases at V and 6 bases at J, with 11 bases between the two ends. The germline V gene encodes CDR1 SGHAT and CDR2 FQNNGV. The CDR3 is made up of 15 amino acids. CDR3 loop: CASSLEVRFPGELFF. CDR3 sequence (DNA): TGTGCCAGCAGCTTAGAGGTCAGGTTTCCCGGGGAGCTGTTTTTT.

The V call is TRBV7-9, the J call TRBJ1-5; D is undetermined. V was cut by 4 bases and J by 3 bases, with 10 bases left in between. The germline CDR1 and CDR2 sequences are SEHNR and FQNEAQ (reference sequence). The CDR3 runs 14 residues. CDR3 nucleotide sequence: TGTGCCAGCAGCTCGGAACTACACAATCAGCCCCAGCATTTT. This encodes CASSSELHNQPQHF. Combining the CDR3 with reference TRBV7-9 and TRBJ1-5 gives the whole variable domain DTGVSQNPRHKITKRGQNVTFRCDPISEHNRLYWYRQTLGQGPEFLTYFQNEAQLEKSRLLSDRFSAERPKGSFSTLEIQRTEQGDSAMYLCASSSELHNQPQHFGDGTRLSIL.

This CDR3 reads CASSAGLAGAIDTQYF. The CDR3 DNA follows: TGTGCCAGCAGTGCGGGCCTAGCGGGAGCAATAGATACGCAGTATTTT. This chain connects TRBV2 to TRBJ2-3; 10 bases are shared with TRBD2. The germline gives CDR1 SNHLY, CDR2 FYNNEI. V lost 4 bases, J lost 5 bases, and 9 bases stayed unmatched. The CDR3 loop spans 16 amino acids. Together with reference TRBV2 and TRBJ2-3, the CDR3 gives the full variable domain: EPEVTQTPSHQVTQMGQEVILRCVPISNHLYFYWYRQILGQKVEFLVSFYNNEISEKSEIFDDQFSVERPDGSNFTLKIRSTKLEDSAMYFCASSAGLAGAIDTQYFGPGTRLTVL.

The V and J genes are TRBV2 and TRBJ2-2, with 9 bases lining up with TRBD2. The CDR3 length is 17 residues. CDR1 and CDR2 (germline): SNHLY, FYNNEI. Losses at the gene ends were 3 bases for V and 6 bases for J; bases not matched to a gene: 11. The CDR3 DNA sequence: TGTGCCAGCAGTGACGCCCCGGGTCGCGGGGGGGCCGGGGAGCTGTTTTTT. It specifies CASSDAPGRGGAGELFF.

The V and J genes are TRBV28 and TRBJ1-3; D gene unclear. Looked up from germline, CDR1 is MDHEN and CDR2 is SYDVKM. Trimming pared 8 bases from V and 0 bases from J, leaving 17 bases between. The CDR3 spans 16 residues. CDR3 nucleotide sequence: TGTGCCAGCCTCCGTAGGCGGTCCGGCTCTGGAAACACCATATATTTT. This codes for CASLRRRSGSGNTIYF.

This clone appeared once. The genes are TRBV4-1 and TRBJ2-2, with 8 bases aligning to TRBD2. Germline V gives CDR1 MGHRA, CDR2 YSYEKL. Trimming took 3 bases from V and 2 from J; bases not matched to a gene: 11. The CDR3 consists of 18 residues. The CDR3: CASSHQRTSGTNTGELFF. CDR3 nucleotides: TGCGCCAGCAGCCATCAACGAACTAGCGGAACAAACACCGGGGAGCTGTTTTTT.

This clone occurred a few times. The J gene is TRBJ1-1, the V gene TRBV18; weak D call: TRBD1 (5 bases). Trimming cost V 3 bases and J 5 bases, with 10 bases left between them. The germline gives CDR1 KGHSH, CDR2 LQKENI. The CDR3 has 13 residues. The CDR3, as DNA: TGTGCCAGCTCACCCCAGGGTTTGACTGAAGCTTTCTTT. This translates into CASSPQGLTEAFF. The full variable domain, completed using reference TRBV18 and TRBJ1-1, is NAGVMQNPRHLVRRRGQEARLRCSPMKGHSHVYWYRQLPEEGLKFMVYLQKENIIDESGMPKERFSAEFPKEGPSILRIQQVVRGDSAAYFCASSPQGLTEAFFGQGTRLTVV.

The V and J genes are TRBV28 and TRBJ1-2; maybe TRBD1 (5 bases). The length of the CDR3 is 17 residues. Germline CDR1 and CDR2: MDHEN and SYDVKM. Trimming stripped 3 bases from V and 1 base from J, with 18 bases between. The CDR3 DNA reads TGTGCCAGCAGTTTGGCCGCTGTGGCAGGGTTTAACTATGGCTACACCTTC. Its translation: CASSLAAVAGFNYGYTF.

This chain links TRBV4-1 with TRBJ2-7, with 8 bases identical to TRBD1. CDR3 length equals 14 residues. CDR1 and CDR2 (germline): MGHRA, YSYEKL. Trimming removed 6 bases from V and 6 bases from J; junction bases left unmatched: 10. Written as DNA, the CDR3 is TGCGCCAGCAGTGTGCAGGGGGCGCCGGGCGAGCAGTACTTC. It specifies CASSVQGAPGEQYF.

The rearrangement links TRBV6-5 to TRBJ2-1; D is possibly TRBD1 (6 bases). This CDR3 region has 13 residues. Trimming shortened V by 11 bases and J by 8 bases, and 19 bases separated the two germline ends. The germline gives CDR1 MNHEY, CDR2 SVGAGI. The CDR3 DNA reads TGTGCCGGCACGCAGGGGAAGGCCGATGAGCAGTTCTTC. Translation: CAGTQGKADEQFF.

The chain joins TRBV10-3 to TRBJ2-1; TRBD1 agrees at 7 bases. CDR1 and CDR2 (germline): ENHRY, SYGVKD. The CDR3 sequence is 13 residues long. With 11 bases clipped from V and 0 bases from J, the junction kept 4 bases outside the gene matches. The CDR3 region is CASGQSSYNEQFF. CDR3 nucleotide sequence: TGTGCCTCGGGACAGAGCTCCTACAATGAGCAGTTCTTC.

This sequence joins TRBV7-3 and TRBJ1-6; weak D call: TRBD1 (5 bases). Trimming left V 3 bases short and J 12 bases short, with 12 bases between. CDR1 SGHTA and CDR2 FQGTGA come from the germline V gene. This CDR3 spans 13 amino acids. CDR3 protein: CASSFGGTGPLHF. In nucleotides, the CDR3 is TGTGCCAGCAGCTTCGGGGGTACCGGACCCCTCCACTTT.

CDR3 sequence reads: CASSRGGLNTGELFF. The CDR3 nucleotides are TGTGCCAGCAGCCGGGGGGGGCTTAACACCGGGGAGCTGTTTTTT. The chain combines TRBV14 with TRBJ2-2; possibly TRBD2 for D (7 bases). The V gene lost 4 bases and the J gene lost 2 bases, with 11 bases spanning the gap. Germline V gene data show CDR1 as SGHDN and CDR2 as FVKESK. The CDR3 loop spans 15 amino acids.

This clone has more than one count but fewer than ten. The chain recombines TRBV24-1 with TRBJ2-1; D is possibly TRBD2 (6 bases). Germline loops: CDR1 KGHDR, CDR2 SFDVKD. V lost 1 base to trimming and J lost 16 bases, with 19 bases between them. There are 14 residues in the CDR3. This CDR3 reads CATSDFGVPGLFFF. DNA for the CDR3: TGTGCCACCAGTGATTTCGGGGTTCCGGGACTGTTTTTCTTC.

The rearrangement links TRBV28 to TRBJ2-7, with 9 bases identical to TRBD2. This CDR3 is built from 15 residues. Germline V gene lookup returns CDR1 MDHEN and CDR2 SYDVKM. J lost 2 bases, V lost 3 bases, and 5 bases had no gene match. CDR3 residues: CASSFRREGTYEQYF. CDR3 sequence (DNA): TGTGCCAGCAGTTTTAGGCGGGAGGGGACCTACGAGCAGTACTTC.

The chain has TRBV7-2 and TRBJ1-1; TRBD1 might be the D (5 bases). Trimming left V 6 bases short and J 6 bases short, with 17 bases between. From germline, CDR1 is SGHTA and CDR2 FQGNSA. This CDR3 has 14 amino acids. The CDR3 region is CASRTERWAPEAFF. In DNA, the CDR3 is TGTGCCAGCAGGACAGAGAGATGGGCCCCTGAAGCTTTCTTT.

This sequence joins TRBV4-2 and TRBJ2-2, with TRBD2 matching over 7 bases. CDR3 size: 14 residues. V shed 5 bases and J 6 bases; nucleotides not matched to a gene: 6. The germline gives CDR1 LGHNA, CDR2 YNFKEQ. CDR3 sequence: CASSRLAQAGELFF. Here the CDR3 DNA reads TGTGCCAGCAGCAGACTAGCTCAGGCCGGGGAGCTGTTTTTT.

This chain uses TRBV6-6 with TRBJ1-6, with 7 bases matching TRBD1. Germline CDR1 MNHNY, CDR2 SVGAGI (reference sequence). This CDR3 comprises 18 residues. Trimming took 5 bases from V and 3 from J; bases not matched to a gene: 13. The CDR3 loop is CASSPTPTGTDYNSPLHF. The CDR3 coding sequence is TGTGCCAGCAGTCCCACTCCCACTGGGACAGACTATAATTCACCCCTCCACTTT.

V usage is TRBV19 and J usage is TRBJ2-1; D perhaps matches TRBD2 (5 bases). The V end was cut by 0 bases, the J end by 7 bases, with 10 bases between. Germline CDR1 LNHDA, CDR2 SQIVND (reference sequence). The CDR3 extends over 14 amino acids. The chain's CDR3 is CASSIDYIANEQFF. In nucleotides, the CDR3 is TGTGCCAGTAGTATAGATTATATAGCGAATGAGCAGTTCTTC. The full variable domain, with the rest looked up from reference TRBV19 and TRBJ2-1, is DGGITQSPKYLFRKEGQNVTLSCEQNLNHDAMYWYRQDPGQGLRLIYYSQIVNDFQKGDIAEGYSVSREKKESFPLTVTSAQKNPTAFYLCASSIDYIANEQFFGPGTRLTVL.

Only a few counts were recorded for this clone. The V and J genes are TRBV29-1 and TRBJ2-7; D might be TRBD2 (6 bases). Trimming left V 6 bases short and J 4 bases short, with 10 bases between. The length of the CDR3 is 11 residues. Per the germline V gene, CDR1 is SQVTM and CDR2 is ANQGSEA. CDR3 loop: CSVGGEYEQYF. CDR3 nucleotides: TGCAGCGTGGGGGGTGAATACGAGCAGTACTTC.